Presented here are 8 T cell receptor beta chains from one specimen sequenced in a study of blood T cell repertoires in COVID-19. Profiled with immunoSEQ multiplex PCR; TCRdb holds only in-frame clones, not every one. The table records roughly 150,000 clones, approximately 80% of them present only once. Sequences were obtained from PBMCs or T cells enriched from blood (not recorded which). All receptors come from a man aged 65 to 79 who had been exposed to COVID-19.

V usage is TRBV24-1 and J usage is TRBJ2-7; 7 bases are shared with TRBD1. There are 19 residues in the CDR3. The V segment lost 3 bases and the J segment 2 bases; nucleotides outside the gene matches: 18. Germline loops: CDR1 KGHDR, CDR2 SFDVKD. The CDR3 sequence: CATSDLERSTGTEPYEQYF. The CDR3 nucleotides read TGTGCCACCAGTGATCTAGAGAGATCCACCGGGACAGAGCCCTACGAGCAGTACTTC.

CDR3 in DNA: TGTGCCAGCAGTGAAGGACTAGCGGGAGGAGAGCAGTTCTTC. Its translation is CASSEGLAGGEQFF. The chain joins TRBV2 to TRBJ2-1; 13 bases match TRBD2. Unmatched junction bases numbered 1, after V lost 1 base and J lost 10 bases. The germline V gene has CDR1 SNHLY and CDR2 FYNNEI. The CDR3 has 14 residues. Filled out from reference TRBV2 and TRBJ2-1, the complete variable domain reads EPEVTQTPSHQVTQMGQEVILRCVPISNHLYFYWYRQILGQKVEFLVSFYNNEISEKSEIFDDQFSVERPDGSNFTLKIRSTKLEDSAMYFCASSEGLAGGEQFFGPGTRLTVL.

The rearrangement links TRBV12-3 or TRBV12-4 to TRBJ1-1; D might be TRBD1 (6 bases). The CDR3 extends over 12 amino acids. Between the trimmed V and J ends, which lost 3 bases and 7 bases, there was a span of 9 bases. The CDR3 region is CASSLETGEAFF. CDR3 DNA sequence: TGTGCCAGCAGTTTGGAGACAGGTGAAGCTTTCTTT.

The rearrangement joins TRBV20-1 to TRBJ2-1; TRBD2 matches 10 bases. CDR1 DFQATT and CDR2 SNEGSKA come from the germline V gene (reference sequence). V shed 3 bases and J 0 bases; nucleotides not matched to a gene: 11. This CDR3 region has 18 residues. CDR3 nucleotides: TGCAGTGCTAGTAGGCGACTCGGACTAGCGGTCTCCTACAATGAGCAGTTCTTC. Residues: CSASRRLGLAVSYNEQFF.

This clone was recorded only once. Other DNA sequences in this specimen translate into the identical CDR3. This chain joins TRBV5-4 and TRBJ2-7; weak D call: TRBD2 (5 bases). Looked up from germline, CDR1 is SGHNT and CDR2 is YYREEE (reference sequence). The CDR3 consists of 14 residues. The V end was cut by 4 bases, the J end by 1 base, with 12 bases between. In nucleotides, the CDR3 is TGTGCCAGCAGCCCGAGCGGAGTTTCCTACGAGCAGTACTTC. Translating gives CASSPSGVSYEQYF.

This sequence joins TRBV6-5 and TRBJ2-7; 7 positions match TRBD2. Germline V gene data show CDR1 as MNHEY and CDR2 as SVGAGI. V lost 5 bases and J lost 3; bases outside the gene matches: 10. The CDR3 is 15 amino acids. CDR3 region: CASSPRIGLGYEQYF. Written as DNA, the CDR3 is TGTGCCAGCAGTCCCCGGATCGGACTAGGCTACGAGCAGTACTTC.

CDR3: CATSWTYGDNEQFF. CDR3 in DNA: TGTGCCACCTCTTGGACATACGGCGACAATGAGCAGTTCTTC. V and J are TRBV11-2 and TRBJ2-1; a possible D gene is TRBD1 (5 bases). Germline loops: CDR1 SGHAT, CDR2 FQNNGV. V was shortened by 10 bases and J by 5 bases, with 18 bases between the two germline ends. This CDR3 spans 14 amino acids.

CDR3 coding DNA: TGCGCCAGCAGGGTAGGACAGGGGGCGGTTTCCTACGAGCAGTACTTC. Encoded protein: CASRVGQGAVSYEQYF. This sequence joins TRBV10-2 and TRBJ2-7; 11 nucleotides agree with TRBD1. Germline CDR1 WSHSY, CDR2 SAAADI. The CDR3 is 16 residues long. V trimming: 6 bases; J trimming: 1 base; junction bases outside the gene matches: 8.